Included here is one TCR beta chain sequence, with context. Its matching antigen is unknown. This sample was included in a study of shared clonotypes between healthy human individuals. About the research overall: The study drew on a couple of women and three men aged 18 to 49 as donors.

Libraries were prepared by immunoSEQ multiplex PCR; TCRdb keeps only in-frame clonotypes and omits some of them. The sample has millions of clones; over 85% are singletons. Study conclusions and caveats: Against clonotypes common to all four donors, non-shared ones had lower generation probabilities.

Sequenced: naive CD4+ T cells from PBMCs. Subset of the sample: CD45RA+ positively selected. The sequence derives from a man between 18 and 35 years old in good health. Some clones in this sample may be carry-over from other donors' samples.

CDR3 residues: CSALRTVEQYF. The CDR3 DNA follows: TGCAGTGCTTTGAGGACTGTCGAGCAGTACTTC. V usage is TRBV20-1 and J usage is TRBJ2-7, with D perhaps matching TRBD2 (5 bases). The CDR3 is made up of 11 amino acids. Germline-derived CDR1 and CDR2 are DFQATT and SNEGSKA (reference sequence). The germline V and J ends were trimmed by 5 bases and 6 bases, with 11 bases remaining between them.